What follows are 23 T cell receptor beta chains derived from one specimen sequenced in a study of blood T cell repertoires in COVID-19. TCRdb's copy holds only in-frame clones and misses some; the assay was immunoSEQ multiplex PCR. This repertoire shows roughly 180,000 clones, 75% to 90% found once; its top ten account for just under 8.5%. The sequenced sample was peripheral blood. These receptors came from a woman aged 55-69 years with acute or convalescent COVID-19.

The rearrangement links TRBV5-6 to TRBJ1-1; unclear D gene. Germline V gene data show CDR1 as SGHDT and CDR2 as YYEEEE. The CDR3 consists of 13 residues. V gave up 6 bases and J gave up 3 bases, with 12 bases separating them. CDR3 DNA: TGTGCCAGCAAAGAGAAGGGAGACACTGAAGCTTTCTTT. It codes for CASKEKGDTEAFF.

V is TRBV19 and J is TRBJ2-1, with 9 bases fitting TRBD1. Germline CDR1 reads LNHDA; CDR2 reads SQIVND (reference sequence). V shed 0 bases and J 6 bases; nucleotides not matched to a gene: 6. The CDR3 contains 16 residues. CDR3 loop: CASSIDGQGRSNEQFF. The CDR3 DNA is TGTGCCAGTAGTATAGACGGACAGGGGCGGTCCAATGAGCAGTTCTTC.

The chain links TRBV30 to TRBJ1-2, with D possibly being TRBD1 (5 bases). Trimming pared 2 bases from V and 8 bases from J, leaving 18 bases between. The CDR3 sequence is 14 residues long. CDR1 GTSNPN and CDR2 SVGIG come from the germline V gene (reference sequence). The CDR3 DNA reads TGTGCCTGGAGTCCCAAGAGGGACTCGGGCGGCTACACCTTC. Encoded protein: CAWSPKRDSGGYTF.

A few counts support this clone. The V and J genes are TRBV18 and TRBJ1-6, with D possibly being TRBD1 (5 bases). The germline V and J ends were trimmed by 2 bases and 5 bases, with 7 bases remaining between them. Germline values: CDR1 KGHSH, CDR2 LQKENI. The CDR3 length is 14 residues. The CDR3 nucleotides are TGTGCCAGCTCACCAAAGGGGAATAATTCACCCCTCCACTTT. Its translation is CASSPKGNNSPLHF.

The chain employs TRBV9 and TRBJ1-1, with 12 bases fitting TRBD1. There are 14 residues in the CDR3. Trimming cost V 0 bases and J 9 bases; bases outside gene matches: 3. Germline-derived CDR1 and CDR2 are SGDLS and YYNGEE. The CDR3 nucleotides read TGTGCCAGCAGCGTAGAAGGGACAGGGGGCCAAGCTTTCTTT. Protein sequence: CASSVEGTGGQAFF.

This chain uses TRBV27 with TRBJ2-1; TRBD1 might be the D (5 bases). The CDR3 totals 14 residues. The germline gives CDR1 MNHEY, CDR2 SMNVEV (reference sequence). V was trimmed by 3 bases and J by 1 base, leaving 7 bases between them. Written as DNA, the CDR3 is TGTGCCAGCAGTTTCGACAGATCCTACAATGAGCAGTTCTTC. It yields the protein CASSFDRSYNEQFF.

V is TRBV30 and J is TRBJ2-4; no firm D call. CDR1 and CDR2 (germline): GTSNPN, SVGIG (reference sequence). V lost 3 bases and J lost 3, with 9 bases in between. CDR3 length equals 13 residues. The CDR3 nucleotides are TGTGCCTGGAGCCCGGAGTGCAAAAACATTCAGTACTTC. It is translated as CAWSPECKNIQYF.

The V and J genes are TRBV10-3 and TRBJ1-5; 7 bases are a match to TRBD1. Germline CDR1 ENHRY, CDR2 SYGVKD. This CDR3 region has 15 residues. With V trimmed by 0 bases and J by 7 bases, 6 bases remained unmatched. The CDR3 protein is CAISESRGLGQPQHF. The CDR3 DNA reads as TGTGCCATCAGTGAGTCTAGGGGGCTTGGACAGCCCCAGCATTTT.

The chain combines TRBV5-4 with TRBJ2-1; 11 nucleotides agree with TRBD2. The CDR3 has 15 amino acids. Trimming took 4 bases from V and 7 from J; bases not matched to a gene: 7. The germline CDR1 and CDR2 sequences are SGHNT and YYREEE (reference sequence). The CDR3 DNA is TGTGCCAGCAGCCCTACTAGCGGGAGTCTGAATGAGCAGTTCTTC. As protein: CASSPTSGSLNEQFF.

V usage is TRBV6-5 and J usage is TRBJ2-7; D perhaps matches TRBD2 (6 bases). Trimming cost V 2 bases and J 2 bases, with 16 bases left between them. CDR3 size: 16 residues. CDR1 is MNHEY and CDR2 is SVGAGI in the germline V gene. This chain's CDR3 is CASSYLAGRPTYEQYV. CDR3 bases: TGTGCCAGCAGTTACCTTGCGGGGAGGCCGACCTACGAGCAGTACGTC.

This clone was recorded only once. The chain has TRBV27 and TRBJ2-2, with 9 bases lining up with TRBD2. Germline CDR1 MNHEY, CDR2 SMNVEV (reference sequence). The CDR3 sequence is 15 residues long. V lost 3 bases, J lost 2 bases, and 1 base stayed unmatched. CDR3 DNA sequence: TGTGCCAGCAGTTTGACTAGCGGTAACACCGGGGAGCTGTTTTTT. This encodes CASSLTSGNTGELFF.

The J gene is TRBJ2-7, the V gene TRBV6-5; weak D call: TRBD2 (6 bases). The CDR3 has 16 amino acids. Between the trimmed V and J ends, which lost 2 bases and 1 base, there was a span of 15 bases. Germline CDR1 MNHEY, CDR2 SVGAGI. The CDR3 coding sequence is TGTGCCAGCAGTTACATCCCCGGGACTTCTTCCTACGAGCAGTACTTC. Its translation: CASSYIPGTSSYEQYF.

The chain couples TRBV21-1 to TRBJ2-5; the DNA was not used to check the table's D call, TRBD1. TRBV21-1 counts as a pseudogene. The CDR3 consists of 18 residues. The CDR3 DNA follows: TGTGCCAGCAGCCGACCAACAGTATACGGCTCGTGTGAAGAGACCCAGTACTTC. Its protein is CASSRPTVYGSCEETQYF.

The V and J genes are TRBV12-5 and TRBJ2-3, with 8 bases identical to TRBD2. Germline CDR1 and CDR2: LGHNT and FRNRAP. This CDR3 region has 14 residues. Trimming took 6 bases from V and 6 from J; bases not matched to a gene: 8. The CDR3 here is CASGRLAIGDTQYF. The CDR3 region has the DNA TGTGCTAGTGGCCGACTAGCGATTGGGGATACGCAGTATTTT.

For this clone: Distinct nucleotide sequences in the sample also encode this CDR3. The chain joins TRBV11-3 to TRBJ2-1, with 7 bases lining up with TRBD1. The CDR3 totals 15 residues. Germline CDR1 is SGHNT and CDR2 is YENEEA. Trimming took 5 bases from V and 0 from J; bases not matched to a gene: 4. In DNA, the CDR3 is TGTGCCAGCAGCCAACAGGGGAGCTCCTACAATGAGCAGTTCTTC. It is translated as CASSQQGSSYNEQFF.

The rearrangement links TRBV5-4 to TRBJ1-2; D gene unclear. The CDR3 runs to 13 residues. From germline, CDR1 is SGHNT and CDR2 YYREEE (reference sequence). The V gene lost 0 bases and the J gene lost 2 bases, with 5 bases spanning the gap. The CDR3 DNA reads as TGTGCCAGCAGCTTGGAGACAAACTATGGCTACACCTTC. Translating it yields CASSLETNYGYTF.

The genes are TRBV11-3 and TRBJ2-1; 9 nucleotides line up with TRBD2. The J segment lost 7 bases and the V segment lost 5 bases, leaving 9 bases of the junction unmatched. Germline-derived CDR1 and CDR2 are SGHNT and YENEEA. This CDR3 spans 15 amino acids. The CDR3 region has the DNA TGTGCCAGCAGCACTTTAGCGGGAGTGGGGAATGAGCAGTTCTTC. It codes for CASSTLAGVGNEQFF.

The chain recombines TRBV10-3 with TRBJ2-1; 8 bases agree with TRBD2. Germline CDR1 is ENHRY and CDR2 is SYGVKD. The ends lost 3 bases at V and 6 bases at J; junction bases unmatched: 4. This CDR3 is built from 14 residues. Written as DNA, the CDR3 is TGTGCCATCAGTGATCCCACTAGCGGCAATGAGCAGTTCTTC. Residues: CAISDPTSGNEQFF.

The chain couples TRBV5-1 to TRBJ2-5, with 8 bases lining up with TRBD1. V trimming: 4 bases; J trimming: 5 bases; junction bases outside the gene matches: 13. The CDR3 has 16 amino acids. CDR1 SGHRS and CDR2 YFSETQ come from the germline V gene. CDR3 in DNA: TGCGCCAGCAGCGTGTCCGGGACAGGAGGTTGGGAGACCCAGTACTTC. Translated: CASSVSGTGGWETQYF.

The genes are TRBV23-1 and TRBJ2-7; possible D gene TRBD2, 5 bases. TRBV23-1 falls under the ORF class, with uncertain function. The CDR3 is 16 residues long. V was clipped by 6 bases and J by 0 bases, with 18 bases between them. CDR3 in amino acids: CASRPIVLGVSYEQYF. The CDR3 DNA is TGCGCCAGCAGACCAATCGTGCTCGGGGTCTCCTACGAGCAGTACTTC.

The table lists this clone with a count of one. The V call is TRBV25-1, the J call TRBJ2-3; 7 positions agree with TRBD1. Germline CDR1 is MGHDK and CDR2 is SYGVNS. The CDR3 spans 15 residues. Trimming at V came to 4 bases and at J to 0 bases, leaving 4 bases not matched to a gene. The CDR3 DNA reads TGTGCCAGCAGTGGGGACAGAGCCAGCACAGATACGCAGTATTTT. Encoded protein: CASSGDRASTDTQYF.

The rearrangement joins TRBV5-4 to TRBJ1-4, with D uncertain. CDR1 is SGHNT and CDR2 is YYREEE in the germline V gene (reference sequence). The CDR3 has 14 amino acids. Trimming removed 10 bases from V and 8 bases from J, with 21 bases in between. In nucleotides, the CDR3 is TGTGCCGGGCACGGACCGGGATCGAAGGAAAAACTGTTTTTT. Translated, it gives CAGHGPGSKEKLFF. Drawing the rest from reference TRBV5-4 and TRBJ1-4, the complete variable domain is ETGVTQSPTHLIKTRGQQVTLRCSSQSGHNTVSWYQQALGQGPQFIFQYYREEENGRGNFPPRFSGLQFPNYSSELNVNALELDDSALYLCAGHGPGSKEKLFFGSGTQLSVL.

This chain joins TRBV28 and TRBJ1-6, with TRBD1 matching over 9 bases. Germline V gene data show CDR1 as MDHEN and CDR2 as SYDVKM. Trimming took 3 bases from V and 7 from J; bases not matched to a gene: 7. CDR3 length: 16 amino acids. In DNA, the CDR3 is TGTGCCAGCAGTTTTACAGGGGGCTCCCAGAATTCACCCCTCCACTTT. It encodes CASSFTGGSQNSPLHF.